This T cell receptor beta chain was found in a study of blood T cell repertoires in COVID-19. About the study: Sources were T cells, B-cell-depleted T cells, or PBMCs; the material itself was cDNA or gDNA.

Germline V CDR1 and CDR2: LGHDT, YNNKEL (reference sequence). The CDR3 is 12 residues long. V gave up 1 base and J gave up 13 bases; unmatched junction bases: 5. Profiled with immunoSEQ multiplex PCR; TCRdb holds only in-frame clones, not every one. Of 150,000 to 200,000 clones in the sample, 70% to 90% were seen once. The sequenced material came from peripheral blood. This receptor was obtained from a man between 60 and 75 years old with active or convalescent COVID-19. V usage is TRBV3-1 (or the pseudogene TRBV3-2) and J usage is TRBJ2-5; TRBD2 matches 8 bases. CDR3 sequence (DNA): TGTGCCAGCAGCCAAGGCGGGGGGAGAGGGTACTTC. Translated: CASSQGGGRGYF.